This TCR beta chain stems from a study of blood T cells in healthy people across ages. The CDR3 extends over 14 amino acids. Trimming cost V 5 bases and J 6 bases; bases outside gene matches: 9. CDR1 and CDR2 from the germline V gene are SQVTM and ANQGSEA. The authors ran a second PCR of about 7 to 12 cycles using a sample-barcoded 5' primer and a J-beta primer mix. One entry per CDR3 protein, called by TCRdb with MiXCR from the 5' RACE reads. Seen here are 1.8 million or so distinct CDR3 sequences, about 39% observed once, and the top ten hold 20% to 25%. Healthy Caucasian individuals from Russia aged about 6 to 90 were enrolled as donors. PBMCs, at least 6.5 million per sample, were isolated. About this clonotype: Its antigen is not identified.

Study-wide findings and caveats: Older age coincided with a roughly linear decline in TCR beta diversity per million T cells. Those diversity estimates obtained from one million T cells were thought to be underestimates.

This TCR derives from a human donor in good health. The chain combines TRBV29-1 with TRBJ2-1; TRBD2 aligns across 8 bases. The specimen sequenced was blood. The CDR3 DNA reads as TGCAGCGTTTCAGGGTGGACTAGCAGCAATGAGCAGTTCTTC. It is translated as CSVSGWTSSNEQFF.